Sequencing of this TCR beta chain was carried out in a study of siplizumab effects on memory and regulatory T cells. Method: immunoSEQ multiplex PCR; TCRdb's copy keeps in-frame clones and lacks some. The sample includes 94,000 or so clones, roughly 97% of them seen just once. The origin of this receptor is a human donor in good health. Sequenced sample: naive CD4+ T cells sorted from blood.

The CDR3 here is CASSLNRGVDLGNQPQHF. CDR3 in DNA: TGTGCCAGCAGCTTAAACAGGGGAGTAGATCTGGGCAATCAGCCCCAGCATTTT. The chain recombines TRBV7-3 with TRBJ1-5; TRBD1 matches 7 bases. V trimming: 1 base; J trimming: 2 bases; junction bases outside the gene matches: 11. This CDR3 spans 18 amino acids. Germline CDR1 is SGHTA and CDR2 is FQGTGA.